These 5 T cell receptor beta chains were all obtained from the same sample, sequenced in a study of HIV-infected patients and healthy controls. All unsorted peripheral T cells were captured because whole blood was used without fractionation. cDNA was made from around 0.5 ug RNA using alpha and beta constant primers. Alpha and beta chain libraries were made separately by chain-specific third strand synthesis with multiplexing indices. TCRdb reprocessed the 5' RACE reads via MiXCR and lists one record per CDR3 protein. In the table there are over 15,000 distinct CDR3 sequences, 9.5% to 13% of which are singletons. The sample comprised blood. These receptors all stem from an adult in good health.

This sequence joins TRBV29-1 and TRBJ1-2; no clear D gene. The V end lost 6 bases, the J end lost 0 bases, and 11 bases lay between the germline ends. CDR3 length: 13 residues. Germline V gives CDR1 SQVTM, CDR2 ANQGSEA. DNA of the CDR3: TGCAGCGTCCTTGACTCAGCTAACTATGGCTACACCTTC. It yields the protein CSVLDSANYGYTF.

This clonotype was picked up many times. This sequence joins TRBV7-8 and TRBJ2-2, with TRBD2 identical over 8 bases. Germline trimming cut 6 bases from V and 6 bases from J; bases unmatched to any gene: 6. CDR3 length: 14 residues. Germline lookup yields CDR1 SGHVS and CDR2 FQNEAQ. CDR3 nucleotides: TGTGCCAGCAGATCCAGCGGGAGTGCCGGGGAGCTGTTTTTT. Amino acids: CASRSSGSAGELFF.

This chain connects TRBV4-1 to TRBJ2-5, with D perhaps given as TRBD1 or TRBD2 (5 bases each). Germline-derived CDR1 and CDR2 are MGHRA and YSYEKL. The ends were cut back, 2 bases at V and 1 base at J, with 17 bases in the middle. The CDR3 loop spans 17 amino acids. CDR3 coding DNA: TGCGCCAGCAGCCAACGGGACCTGGTTGAGGGCCAAGAGACCCAGTACTTC. This codes for CASSQRDLVEGQETQYF.

This clonotype was counted ten times or more. The CDR3 protein is CASSLGGQPEKLFF. CDR3 nucleotide sequence: TGCGCCAGCAGCTTGGGAGGACAGCCGGAAAAACTGTTTTTT. V is TRBV5-1 and J is TRBJ1-4, with D maybe TRBD1 (6 bases). CDR1 is SGHRS and CDR2 is YFSETQ in the germline V gene. With 0 bases removed from V and 8 bases from J, the gap between germline ends came to 11 bases. The CDR3 spans 14 residues.

This clonotype is medium-sized in the sample. The rearrangement links TRBV20-1 to TRBJ2-3; possibly TRBD1 or TRBD2 for D (5 bases each). Germline values: CDR1 DFQATT, CDR2 SNEGSKA (reference sequence). Trimming stripped 5 bases from V and 2 bases from J, with 14 bases between. The CDR3 has 14 amino acids. CDR3 bases: TGCAGTGCTGGGGGTGCTAGCCTCACAGATACGCAGTATTTT. Residues: CSAGGASLTDTQYF.